These 19 T cell receptor beta chains share one sample of origin, sequenced in a study of blood T cells in healthy people across ages. Alongside a J-beta primer mix, a sample-barcoded 5' primer served in a second PCR lasting 7 to 11 cycles. TCRdb re-called the 5' RACE reads through MiXCR, storing one row per CDR3 protein. Seen here are 1.5 million or so distinct CDR3 sequences, approximately 42% observed once, and the top ten hold about 4%. The sequenced material came from blood. The receptors shown here come from a young woman in good health.

The chain combines TRBV18 with TRBJ1-5, with D uncertain. The CDR3 has 13 amino acids. Trimming removed 2 bases from V and 5 bases from J, with 7 bases in between. Germline lookup yields CDR1 KGHSH and CDR2 LQKENI. In DNA form, the CDR3 reads TGTGCCAGCTCACCAACAACGGATCAGCCCCAGCATTTT. It encodes CASSPTTDQPQHF.

In its sample, this clonotype was seen many times. One junction end does not reproduce the germline sequence, and a read error may be involved. The rearrangement uses TRBV4-3 and TRBJ2-1, with D tentatively TRBD2 (6 bases). Germline V gene sequence: CDR1 LGHNA, CDR2 YSLEER. This CDR3 is 16 amino acids long. The CDR3 DNA reads as TGTGCCAGCAGTCAATCCGGGACTTCCTCCTACAATGAGCAGTTCTTC. This translates into CASSQSGTSSYNEQFF.

This clonotype was seen at least ten times. The chain has TRBV6-5 and TRBJ1-2; D might be TRBD1 (5 bases). V lost 6 bases and J 3 bases, leaving 11 bases between the germline ends. Germline CDR1 is MNHEY and CDR2 is SVGAGI. There are 13 residues in the CDR3. CDR3 sequence (DNA): TGTGCCAGCAGCAGGGCCGGACACTATGGCTACACCTTC. Translating it yields CASSRAGHYGYTF.

The chain combines TRBV9 with TRBJ2-1; D perhaps matches TRBD1 (7 bases). The CDR3 runs to 20 residues. Germline CDR1 reads SGDLS; CDR2 reads YYNGEE. The V gene lost 0 bases and the J gene lost 4 bases, with 26 bases spanning the gap. This CDR3 is CASSVGLGRRSGTDYNEQFF. CDR3 sequence (DNA): TGTGCCAGCAGCGTAGGGCTGGGGAGGCGATCCGGGACAGATTACAATGAGCAGTTCTTC.

The CDR3 coding sequence is TGTGCCAGCAGCTGGGTACTAGCGGGAAAGAGCTCCTACAATGAGCAGTTCTTC. Protein product: CASSWVLAGKSSYNEQFF. The J gene is TRBJ2-1, the V gene TRBV7-9, with 10 bases matching TRBD2. Trimming at V came to 4 bases and at J to 0 bases, leaving 9 bases not matched to a gene. This CDR3 comprises 18 residues. Germline V gene data show CDR1 as SEHNR and CDR2 as FQNEAQ (reference sequence). Supplemented by reference TRBV7-9 and TRBJ2-1, the full variable domain reads DTGVSQNPRHKITKRGQNVTFRCDPISEHNRLYWYRQTLGQGPEFLTYFQNEAQLEKSRLLSDRFSAERPKGSFSTLEIQRTEQGDSAMYLCASSWVLAGKSSYNEQFFGPGTRLTVL.

This clonotype has only one observation. A read error may explain this, as a much larger clone is one base away. V and J are TRBV20-1 and TRBJ2-5; 7 nucleotides align to TRBD2. Germline V gives CDR1 DFQATT, CDR2 SNEGSKA (reference sequence). The trim removed 0 bases at V and 11 bases at J, leaving 18 bases unmatched. The CDR3 length is 16 residues. The CDR3 sequence is CSARDLGGGDYNEQYF. The CDR3 DNA is TGCAGTGCTAGAGATCTTGGGGGGGGGGACTACAATGAGCAGTACTTC.

The chain joins TRBV4-1 to TRBJ2-7; D not certain. V was pared by 0 bases and J by 0 bases, with 12 bases between. CDR3 length equals 16 residues. Germline assignment: CDR1 MGHRA and CDR2 YSYEKL. CDR3 bases: TGCGCCAGCAGCCAAGATCCGGCAGTACTCTCCTACGAGCAGTACTTC. This sequence encodes CASSQDPAVLSYEQYF.

The chain uses TRBV18 and TRBJ1-4; D possibly corresponds to TRBD1 (5 bases). The V end was cut by 4 bases, the J end by 6 bases, with 12 bases between. Germline CDR1 reads KGHSH; CDR2 reads LQKENI. The CDR3 is 14 residues long. The CDR3 reads CASSRGTADEKLFF. As DNA, the CDR3 is TGTGCCAGCTCACGTGGGACCGCGGATGAAAAACTGTTTTTT.

Only a few counts were recorded for this clonotype. Written as DNA, the CDR3 is TGTGCCATCAGTGGTGTGGGACAGGCATACATGAACACTGAAGCTTTCTTT. This codes for CAISGVGQAYMNTEAFF. The V gene is TRBV10-3, the J gene TRBJ1-1, with 8 bases identical to TRBD1. The CDR3 runs 17 residues. Looked up from germline, CDR1 is ENHRY and CDR2 is SYGVKD. With V trimmed by 4 bases and J by 0 bases, 10 bases remained unmatched.

This clonotype was observed at least ten times. The chain couples TRBV7-2 to TRBJ2-1; D not certain. This CDR3 contains 13 residues. Between the trimmed V and J ends, which lost 1 base and 1 base, there was a span of 2 bases. The germline CDR1 and CDR2 sequences are SGHTA and FQGNSA. CDR3 bases: TGTGCCAGCAGCTTAGAATCCTACAATGAGCAGTTCTTC. It is translated as CASSLESYNEQFF. Variable domain in full (rest from reference TRBV7-2 and TRBJ2-1): GAGVSQSPSNKVTEKGKDVELRCDPISGHTALYWYRQSLGQGLEFLIYFQGNSAPDKSGLPSDRFSAERTGGSVSTLTIQRTQQEDSAVYLCASSLESYNEQFFGPGTRLTVL.

This clonotype was counted ten times or more. The chain is built from TRBV12-3 or TRBV12-4 and TRBJ2-7; D perhaps matches TRBD1 (5 bases). V was pared by 5 bases and J by 7 bases, with 15 bases between. This CDR3 spans 13 amino acids. CDR3 DNA: TGTGCCAGCAGTGCCGACAGTTTCGGGGAGCAGTACTTC. Residues: CASSADSFGEQYF.

This clonotype was found a few times. The rearrangement links TRBV15 to TRBJ2-5; D possibly corresponds to TRBD2 (6 bases). Germline CDR1 is LNHNV and CDR2 is YYDKDF (reference sequence). Trimming pared 0 bases from V and 13 bases from J, leaving 12 bases between. This CDR3 is built from 12 residues. CDR3 region: CATSRDAGPPYF. The CDR3 coding sequence is TGTGCCACCAGCAGAGATGCGGGACCCCCGTACTTC.

This chain links TRBV13 with TRBJ2-7, with D possibly TRBD2 on 5 matching bases. The ends were cut back, 4 bases at V and 0 bases at J, with 16 bases in the middle. From germline, CDR1 is PRHDT and CDR2 FYEKMQ (reference sequence). This CDR3 comprises 16 residues. The CDR3 DNA reads as TGTGCCAGCAGCTCCCCCCGCGGGCTAAACTCCTACGAGCAGTACTTC. This encodes CASSSPRGLNSYEQYF.

CDR3 protein: CASSRDSLMNTEAFF. Here the CDR3 DNA reads TGTGCCAGCAGCCGGGACTCTTTAATGAACACTGAAGCTTTCTTT. This chain uses TRBV7-9 with TRBJ1-1, with a possible D match to TRBD1 (5 bases). V shed 5 bases and J shed 0 bases, with 13 bases lying between them. This CDR3 region has 15 residues. Germline CDR1 is SEHNR and CDR2 is FQNEAQ (reference sequence).

This clonotype was found many times. The V call is TRBV28, the J call TRBJ1-2; tentatively, D is TRBD1 (6 bases). Trimming removed 6 bases at V and 4 bases at J, with 18 bases between. Germline CDR1 MDHEN, CDR2 SYDVKM. The CDR3 covers 15 residues. In nucleotides, the CDR3 is TGTGCCAGCAGCCGCAACAGGGATGCAACCTATGGCTACACCTTC. Protein product: CASSRNRDATYGYTF.

This chain joins TRBV7-2 and TRBJ2-7, with 7 bases fitting TRBD1. Per the germline V gene, CDR1 is SGHTA and CDR2 is FQGNSA. J gave up 7 bases and V 4 bases, and 7 bases lay outside the gene matches. The CDR3 consists of 13 residues. CDR3 loop: CASSYGQAVEQYF. DNA of the CDR3: TGTGCCAGCAGCTACGGACAGGCAGTGGAGCAGTACTTC.

This chain uses TRBV7-2 with TRBJ2-7; a possible D gene is TRBD1 (6 bases). From germline, CDR1 is SGHTA and CDR2 FQGNSA. The CDR3 loop spans 14 amino acids. V was cut by 5 bases and J by 1 base, with 12 bases left in between. In DNA form, the CDR3 reads TGTGCCAGCAGCCCGCGACAGGCTTCCTACGAGCAGTACTTC. It specifies CASSPRQASYEQYF.

This clonotype was observed a single time. V usage is TRBV12-3 or TRBV12-4 and J usage is TRBJ2-1; D may correspond to TRBD1 or TRBD2 (6 bases each). With 1 base removed from V and 13 bases from J, the gap between germline ends came to 17 bases. The CDR3 is 14 residues long. CDR3 sequence: CASSLEGGSETQFF. As DNA, the CDR3 is TGTGCCAGCAGTTTAGAGGGGGGATCCGAGACCCAGTTCTTC.

This clonotype was detected a few times. V and J are TRBV20-1 and TRBJ2-7, with D tentatively TRBD1 (5 bases). The CDR3 covers 15 residues. The germline V gene has CDR1 DFQATT and CDR2 SNEGSKA (reference sequence). V shed 1 base and J shed 0 bases, with 13 bases lying between them. Here the CDR3 DNA reads TGCAGTGCTAGAGCCTCAGGGCCAACCTCCTACGAGCAGTACTTC. Translation gives CSARASGPTSYEQYF.